These 4 T cell receptor beta chains were all obtained from the same sample, sequenced in a study of response to subunit inactivated influenza vaccine. TCRdb re-derived calls from the RT-PCR reads in MiXCR, one entry per CDR3 protein. Of some 850,000 distinct CDR3 sequences in the sample, less than 20% were seen once. The material was PBMCs from blood, obtained roughly 5 days after vaccination. Receptors originate from a man over 45 who received an inactivated influenza vaccine.

The rearrangement joins TRBV4-1 to TRBJ1-3, with D hard to call. CDR3 length equals 17 residues. Germline lookup yields CDR1 MGHRA and CDR2 YSYEKL. V lost 3 bases and J lost 0, with 15 bases in between. CDR3 in amino acids: CASSQLDLLPSGNTIYF. The DNA of the CDR3 is TGCGCCAGCAGCCAGCTCGATCTACTGCCCTCTGGAAACACCATATATTTT.

This clonotype was counted many times. The V and J genes are TRBV6-1 and TRBJ2-5; D not resolved. Germline-derived CDR1 and CDR2 are MNHNS and SASEGT. Trimming shortened V by 1 base and J by 5 bases, and 8 bases separated the two germline ends. This CDR3 comprises 13 residues. This chain's CDR3 is CASSEGPVETQYF. In DNA, the CDR3 is TGTGCCAGCAGTGAAGGTCCCGTGGAGACCCAGTACTTC.

The chain's CDR3 is CASSLRMETGNQPQHF. In DNA form, the CDR3 reads TGTGCCAGCAGTTTACGGATGGAGACGGGCAATCAGCCCCAGCATTTT. The chain has TRBV28 and TRBJ1-5; D uncertain. Per the germline V gene, CDR1 is MDHEN and CDR2 is SYDVKM. The CDR3 length is 16 residues. Trimming stripped 2 bases from V and 2 bases from J, with 13 bases between.

In nucleotides, the CDR3 is TGCGCCAGCAGCTTGGACCTAGCGGTGAACACCGGGGAGCTGTTTTTT. Translation gives CASSLDLAVNTGELFF. This chain uses TRBV5-1 with TRBJ2-2, with TRBD2 matching 7 bases. Germline V gene sequence: CDR1 SGHRS, CDR2 YFSETQ. The ends lost 0 bases at V and 1 base at J; junction bases unmatched: 3. This CDR3 comprises 16 residues.